The 20 T cell receptor beta chains in this list originate from one sample, sequenced in a study of breast tumors, draining lymph nodes, adjacent tissues. TCRdb analysed the multiplex PCR reads with MiXCR anew, one entry per CDR3 protein. Of about 230,000 distinct CDR3 sequences detected, about a third appear once; the ten largest clones hold about 1.4%. Breast cancer patients provided tissue from their axillary draining lymph nodes. The sample taken for sequencing was axillary lymph node tissue. These receptors were collected from a female donor with breast cancer. Some clones in this sample may be carry-over from other donors' samples.

The table lists this clonotype with many counts. The genes are TRBV5-1 and TRBJ2-5; the match to TRBD1 covers 9 bases. V was pared by 7 bases and J by 5 bases, with 9 bases of the junction left unmatched. Germline V lookup: CDR1 SGHRS, CDR2 YFSETQ. This CDR3 comprises 14 residues. Here the CDR3 reads CASGSTGGGETQYF. The CDR3 nucleotides read TGCGCCAGCGGATCCACAGGGGGCGGTGAGACCCAGTACTTC.

V is TRBV7-6 and J is TRBJ1-6; no firm D call. The CDR3 consists of 14 residues. V gave up 1 base and J gave up 9 bases, with 10 bases separating them. The germline CDR1 and CDR2 sequences are SGHVS and FNYEAQ. The DNA of the CDR3 is TGTGCCAGCAGCTTAGATCTATCCGGTTCACCCCTCCACTTT. Amino acid sequence: CASSLDLSGSPLHF.

This clonotype was seen ten or more times. The chain is built from TRBV12-5 and TRBJ1-2; D perhaps matches TRBD1 (6 bases). The CDR3 runs to 16 residues. Looked up from germline, CDR1 is LGHNT and CDR2 is FRNRAP. V was clipped by 0 bases and J by 8 bases, with 19 bases between them. The CDR3 nucleotides are TGTGCTAGTGGTTTGGTACTGGCACCAGGAACAGGGGGCTACACCTTC. It encodes CASGLVLAPGTGGYTF.

This clonotype was found many times. This chain links TRBV11-2 with TRBJ2-7; tentative D call: TRBD2 (7 bases). CDR3 length equals 15 residues. Per the germline V gene, CDR1 is SGHAT and CDR2 is FQNNGV. Trimming removed 8 bases at V and 0 bases at J, with 17 bases between. CDR3 DNA sequence: TGTGCCAGCTCCGGGGGGCGATCCCCCTCCTACGAGCAGTACTTC. It translates to CASSGGRSPSYEQYF.

The table lists this clonotype with many counts. V is TRBV7-2 and J is TRBJ2-7, with D possibly being TRBD1 (6 bases). Trimming took 6 bases from V and 2 from J, leaving 17 bases between them. The CDR3 sequence is 15 residues long. The germline gives CDR1 SGHTA, CDR2 FQGNSA. The CDR3 DNA reads as TGTGCCAGCAGTACAACGGGGACAAACCCCTACGAGCAGTACTTC. This sequence encodes CASSTTGTNPYEQYF.

This clonotype was counted ten times or more. The chain recombines TRBV3-1 with TRBJ2-7; 7 bases are a match to TRBD2. From germline, CDR1 is LGHDT and CDR2 YNNKEL (reference sequence). Unmatched junction bases numbered 9, after V lost 2 bases and J lost 5 bases. There are 15 residues in the CDR3. As DNA, the CDR3 is TGTGCCAGCAGCCAAAGTCCACTAGCGACGCACGAGCAGTACTTC. Translating gives CASSQSPLATHEQYF.

Of note for this clonotype: Given the absence of the conserved phenylalanine or tryptophan at the CDR3 end, a read error is likely. The V call is TRBV28, the J call TRBJ1-1, with unresolved D. This CDR3 is 8 amino acids long. Germline CDR1 is MDHEN and CDR2 is SYDVKM. V lost 6 bases and J 8 bases, leaving 1 base between the germline ends. CDR3 in DNA: TGTGCCAGCAGGGAAGCTTTCTGT. Protein product: CASREAFC.

V gene TRBV12-3 or TRBV12-4 combines with J gene TRBJ1-1, with a possible D match to TRBD1 (6 bases). The CDR3 is made up of 14 amino acids. Trimming cost V 2 bases and J 11 bases, with 18 bases left between them. CDR3 in DNA: TGTGCCAGCAGTTTAACGACTTCGGGGGCTTTGGCTTTCTTT. Residues: CASSLTTSGALAFF.

The V call is TRBV29-1, the J call TRBJ1-4; 7 positions match TRBD1. The CDR3 is made up of 14 amino acids. The V and J ends lost 3 bases and 5 bases, in that order; junction bases with no gene match: 6. The germline V gene encodes CDR1 SQVTM and CDR2 ANQGSEA. As DNA, the CDR3 is TGCAGCGTTGAGCTGACAGGGCTGAATGAAAAACTGTTTTTT. The encoded protein is CSVELTGLNEKLFF.

The gene calls are TRBV19 and TRBJ1-5; TRBD1 agrees at 11 bases. The CDR3 spans 19 residues. Germline CDR1 is LNHDA and CDR2 is SQIVND (reference sequence). Germline trimming cut 8 bases from V and 7 bases from J; bases unmatched to any gene: 22. The CDR3 nucleotides are TGTGCCAGTCTCGGACAGGGGGCCGGCGGGGACAGGGTTTTGCAGCCCCAGCATTTT. Amino acid sequence: CASLGQGAGGDRVLQPQHF.

The V and J genes are TRBV7-3 and TRBJ1-1, with a possible D match to TRBD1 (5 bases). This CDR3 has 14 amino acids. V lost 5 bases and J lost 4, with 14 bases in between. The germline V gene encodes CDR1 SGHTA and CDR2 FQGTGA. CDR3 DNA sequence: TGTGCCAGCAGCACCGGACGGGGGGGCACTGAAGCTTTCTTT. It is translated as CASSTGRGGTEAFF.

Regarding this clonotype: A clone one base away is much larger, so this may be a read error. V is TRBV9 and J is TRBJ2-1; TRBD1 aligns across 7 bases. Germline V gives CDR1 SGDLS, CDR2 YYNGEE. This CDR3 region has 15 residues. Here the CDR3 DNA reads TGTGCCAGCAGCGTAAAACAGGGGAGTATTGATGAGCCGTTCTTC. Translation: CASSVKQGSIDEPFF. Full variable domain (outside the CDR3, taken from reference TRBV9 and TRBJ2-1): DSGVTQTPKHLITATGQRVTLRCSPRSGDLSVYWYQQSLDQGLQFLIQYYNGEERAKGNILERFSAQQFPDLHSELNLSSLELGDSALYFCASSVKQGSIDEPFFGPGTRLTVL.

There are many counts of this clonotype. This chain links TRBV11-3 with TRBJ2-7; D not certain. Trimming shortened V by 3 bases and J by 1 base, and 16 bases separated the two germline ends. There are 16 residues in the CDR3. CDR1 and CDR2 from the germline V gene are SGHNT and YENEEA. The CDR3 sequence: CASSFLGIGRSYEQYF. In DNA form, the CDR3 reads TGTGCCAGCAGCTTCCTAGGTATTGGACGGTCCTACGAGCAGTACTTC.

This clonotype showed up many times. The gene calls are TRBV4-3 and TRBJ1-3; D is unresolved. The CDR3 spans 15 residues. Trimming took off 1 base at V and 2 bases at J, with 9 bases between the two ends. The germline V gene encodes CDR1 LGHNA and CDR2 YSLEER. This CDR3 reads CASSQVGATGNTIYF. The DNA for the CDR3 is TGCGCCAGCAGCCAAGTCGGAGCCACTGGAAACACCATATATTTT.

This chain joins TRBV30 and TRBJ1-4; 9 bases match TRBD1. The ends lost 2 bases at V and 5 bases at J; junction bases unmatched: 12. The germline V gene encodes CDR1 GTSNPN and CDR2 SVGIG (reference sequence). The CDR3 is 17 amino acids. CDR3 DNA: TGTGCCTGGAGTATCCTGACAGGGGGGTCCCGAAATGAAAAACTGTTTTTT. As protein: CAWSILTGGSRNEKLFF. Using reference TRBV30 and TRBJ1-4 for the parts outside the CDR3, the full variable domain is SQTIHQWPATLVQPVGSPLSLECTVEGTSNPNLYWYRQAAGRGLQLLFYSVGIGQISSEVPQNLSASRPQDRQFILSSKKLLLSDSGFYLCAWSILTGGSRNEKLFFGSGTQLSVL.

This clonotype was seen at least ten times. The J gene is TRBJ2-1, the V gene TRBV5-1; D perhaps matches TRBD1 (6 bases). V lost 2 bases, J lost 8 bases, and 14 bases lay in between. CDR3 size: 14 residues. Germline CDR1 SGHRS, CDR2 YFSETQ. The CDR3 sequence: CASSLTTGFDEQFF. The CDR3 DNA sequence: TGCGCCAGCAGCTTAACCACAGGGTTCGATGAGCAGTTCTTC.

This clonotype was recorded many times. V usage is TRBV6-1 and J usage is TRBJ1-2; possibly TRBD1 for D (6 bases). Germline V lookup: CDR1 MNHNS, CDR2 SASEGT. This CDR3 is built from 16 residues. V dropped 1 base and J dropped 5 bases, with 17 bases sitting between them. The CDR3 reads CASSEDWGASGYGYTF. CDR3 coding DNA: TGTGCCAGCAGTGAAGATTGGGGGGCCTCCGGGTATGGCTACACCTTC.

On this clonotype itself: With a much larger clone just one base away, this may be a read error. This chain joins TRBV10-3 and TRBJ2-6; 9 bases are shared with TRBD1. The CDR3 is made up of 17 amino acids. Looked up from germline, CDR1 is ENHRY and CDR2 is SYGVKD. The CDR3 DNA is TGTGCCGTCAGATCCGGGACAGGGAAGGCTGGGGCCAACGTCCTGATTTTC. This translates into CAVRSGTGKAGANVLIF.

Comment on this clonotype: A much larger clonotype is one base distant, so this may be a read error. J is TRBJ2-1 and V is TRBV9; no reliable D call. This CDR3 contains 15 residues. Trimming removed 0 bases from V and 5 bases from J, with 12 bases in between. Germline CDR1 is SGDLS and CDR2 is YYNGEE. CDR3 in DNA: TGTGCCAGCAGCGTAGGAGGAAGTAAGGACAATGAGCAGTTCTTC. Its translation is CASSVGGSKDNEQFF.

At least ten counts were recorded for this clonotype. The chain couples TRBV6-1 to TRBJ2-1; tentatively, D is TRBD2 (5 bases). Trimming left V 8 bases short and J 13 bases short, with 12 bases between. CDR1 MNHNS and CDR2 SASEGT come from the germline V gene. There are 10 residues in the CDR3. The CDR3 protein is CASRELTQFF. DNA for the CDR3: TGTGCCAGCCGGGAATTGACCCAGTTCTTC.